This record looks at one T cell receptor beta chain sequence and its context. Its antigen is not yet known. Base qualities were left out, and no much larger clone turns up one base away. Trimming takes 3 bases off V and 4 bases off J; junction bases not matched to a gene: 2. From cysteine to phenylalanine, the CDR3 is 15 amino acids long. Only the CDR3 region is kept as DNA, spanning 45 bases read in frame from base 1. Based on the germline V gene, the CDR1 and CDR2 sequences are SGHDN and FVKESK. This sample was included in a study of post-analysis software for immune sequencing data (dated by TCRdb to the mid-2010s). Context from the whole study: Disease courses on record covered relapsing-remitting, secondary progressive and progressive-relapsing multiple sclerosis, though some patients had no subtype annotation. Patient repertoires were compared against around twelve previously published healthy control repertoires from donors aged 6 to 25 years. A subset of samples was prepared in parallel using single-end sample barcoding, then pooled and co-amplified after Illumina adapter ligation. Results and caveats for the whole study, not just this receptor: Significantly lower normalized Chao1 diversity was found in multiple sclerosis patients than in controls, suggesting substantial peripheral T-cell clonal expansion. Four or five TRBV segments, including TRBV5-6, TRBV5-1 and TRBV20-1, were significantly more frequent in patients than controls. Direct clustering with F measure revealed strong co-clustering of samples prepared in the same batch, which led to a batch-effect correction. The multiple sclerosis patient group was slightly younger than the control group.

To demonstrate the VDJtools post-analysis software, the study profiled TCR beta repertoires from the peripheral blood of 10 to 15 young patients with multiple sclerosis. The multiple sclerosis patients were children and adolescents ranging in age from roughly 6 to 15 years. Library preparation employed PCR. The sequencing machine was an Illumina HiSeq 2500. Unique molecular identifiers were incorporated into TCR beta cDNA libraries to reduce PCR and sequencing biases. Per 1 to 10 million input T cells, approximately 500,000 cDNA molecules were obtained, such that each molecule approximated one T cell. The patient libraries were prepared and sequenced using the same protocol as the earlier healthy control dataset. Within a given batch, samples were prepared together, multiplexed and sequenced on the same HiSeq lane. As for how the authors treated the data: MIGEC was used to process the raw barcoded reads, and molecular identifier groups with only a single read were discarded before consensus assembly and CDR3 extraction. VDJtools was used for post-analysis of the clonotype tables, and diversity was normalized by down-sampling every dataset to the size of the smallest sample. Repertoire overlap clustering matched CDR3 amino acid but not nucleotide sequences to correct batch-related cross-sample contamination. TCRdb itself trimmed the public reads at Q25 with fastp, ran MiXCR and retained productive beta chains. All rows with the same CDR3 protein become a single entry with the most common DNA and genes. V and J calls and clone size were set by TCRdb, not the authors. Present in this sample are some 890,000 distinct CDR3 sequences, approximately 53% of which were seen just once. The ten most abundant clones make up approximately 4.3% of the sample.

The chain is assembled from TRBV14 and TRBJ2-1; 11 bases in the middle match TRBD2. The sequenced sample consisted of blood. This TCR was sampled from a girl aged 5 to 17 with multiple sclerosis. The CDR3 has the sequence CASSHLAGGYNEQFF. The DNA sequence is as follows: TGTGCCAGCAGCCATCTAGCGGGAGGTTACAATGAGCAGTTCTTC.